The rows below give T cell receptor beta chains drawn from one sample of a study of T cells in Graves' hyperthyroidism and ophthalmopathy. TCRdb itself ran the multiplex PCR reads through MiXCR, one entry per CDR3 protein. This sample has about 400,000 distinct CDR3 sequences, with approximately 14% found just once. Sequenced material: blood. The receptors here all came from a woman aged 55-75 years with Graves' ophthalmopathy. CDR3s include the opening cysteine and the closing phenylalanine or tryptophan. Each record gives: J gene, clone size, D gene, V gene, CDR3 DNA, CDR3 protein. The D gene is left open where the match is weak. Clone size, where shown, is once, few, many, or a class for clones that have expanded.

TRBJ1-1	many	TRBD1	TRBV12-3/TRBV12-4	TGTGCCAGCAGTTGGACAGGGGGGAACACTGAAGCTTTCTTT	CASSWTGGNTEAFF
TRBJ1-1	many	-	TRBV30	TGTGCCTGGGTAGAGCAGGGTGCAACCCCTGAAGCTTTCTTT	CAWVEQGATPEAFF
TRBJ2-2	many	-	TRBV7-2	TGTGCCAGCAGGAGCGGATCGAACACCGGGGAGCTGTTTTTT	CASRSGSNTGELFF
TRBJ1-4	many	TRBD1	TRBV2	TGTGCCAGCAGAGGGGACAGGAGGGGAGCTAATGAAAAACTGTTTTTT	CASRGDRRGANEKLFF
TRBJ2-3	many	-	TRBV12-3/TRBV12-4	TGTGCCAGCAATGGGGCTAGCACAGATACGCAGTATTTT	CASNGASTDTQYF
TRBJ2-2	many	TRBD2	TRBV20-1	TGCAGTGCTAGAGATGTGAGAGCGGGAATGAACACCGGGGAGCTGTTTTTT	CSARDVRAGMNTGELFF
TRBJ2-7	many	TRBD1	TRBV27	TGTGCCAGCAGTTTATGGACAGGGACTGGGGAGCAGTACTTC	CASSLWTGTGEQYF
TRBJ2-7	-	TRBD2	TRBV20-1	TGCAGTGCTCGGCCCAGCGGGAGCTACGAGCAGTACTTC	CSARPSGSYEQYF
TRBJ2-7	many	-	TRBV6-1	TGTGCCAGCAGCAGGTTCCTGGGCACCTACGAGCAGTACTTC	CASSRFLGTYEQYF
TRBJ2-1	-	TRBD2	TRBV7-2	TGTGCCAGCAGCTTAGACGCCGCGGGACTAGCGGGAGGGCTCAATGAGCAGTTCTTC	CASSLDAAGLAGGLNEQFF
TRBJ1-1	-	TRBD1	TRBV20-1	TGCAGCGCAGACAGGGGGAGAACACTGAACACTGAAGCTTTCTTT	CSADRGRTLNTEAFF
TRBJ2-1	-	TRBD2	TRBV29-1	TGCAGCGTTGGGCTAGCGGTATACAATGAGCAGTTCTTC	CSVGLAVYNEQFF
TRBJ2-2	few	-	TRBV7-2	TGTGCCAGCAGCTTAAGCGCATCCGGGGCCACCGGGGAGCTGTTTTTT	CASSLSASGATGELFF
TRBJ2-2	-	TRBD2	TRBV6-1	TGTGCCAGCAGCCACCGACTAGCGGCCAACACCGGGGAGCTGTTTTTT	CASSHRLAANTGELFF
TRBJ2-3	few	TRBD1	TRBV12-3/TRBV12-4	TGTGCCAGCAACGACAGGGCAGATACGCAGTATTTT	CASNDRADTQYF
TRBJ2-7	many	-	TRBV7-6	TGTGCCAGCAGCTTAGGGTCCGAGAGTTACGAGCAGTACTTC	CASSLGSESYEQYF
TRBJ1-2	many	-	TRBV20-1	TGCAGTGCCCTTAACTCCAACTATGGCTACACCTTC	CSALNSNYGYTF
TRBJ1-1	-	-	TRBV12-5	TGTGCTAGTGGCCGAAAATTCACAGGGCTGGACACTGAAGCTTTCTTT	CASGRKFTGLDTEAFF
TRBJ2-7	many	TRBD2	TRBV7-9	TGTGCCAGCAGCTTAGGGACTAGCGTTTACGAGCAGTACTTC	CASSLGTSVYEQYF
TRBJ2-3	many	-	TRBV11-2	TGTGCCAGCAGCCCCCGGTCGGGGACGAACTCGGGTACGCAGTATTTT	CASSPRSGTNSGTQYF
TRBJ2-1	-	TRBD2	TRBV28	TGTGCCAGCAGGACTAGCGGGAGGGCCGAGGAATCCTACAATGAGCAGTTCTTC	CASRTSGRAEESYNEQFF
TRBJ2-1	few	-	TRBV20-1	TGCAGTGCCAAACCCGGGGGCTACAATGAGCAGTTCTTC	CSAKPGGYNEQFF
TRBJ1-5	many	-	TRBV30	TGTGCCTGGAGTGCGGGGCAGGGAAATCAGCCCCAGCATTTT	CAWSAGQGNQPQHF
TRBJ2-6	-	-	TRBV20-1	TGCAGTGCTGCCATTTCCGGCTCTGGGGCCAACGTCCTGACTTTC	CSAAISGSGANVLTF
TRBJ2-3	many	-	TRBV5-1	TGCGCCAGCAGCTCCTCGGACTACCTTAGCACAGATACGCAGTATTTT	CASSSSDYLSTDTQYF
TRBJ2-5	-	TRBD1	TRBV20-1	TGCAGTGCTGGGGGACAGGGACCCCAAGAGACCCAGTACTTC	CSAGGQGPQETQYF
TRBJ1-1	few	-	TRBV15	TGTGCCACCAGCAGAGATCCAGGGAACACTGAAGCTTTCTTT	CATSRDPGNTEAFF
TRBJ2-7	many	TRBD1	TRBV6-2/TRBV6-3	TGTGCCAGCAGTAGGACAGGGGACTACGAGCAGTACTTC	CASSRTGDYEQYF
TRBJ2-1	many	TRBD2	TRBV5-1	TGCGCCAGCAGCGGACCGGGACTAGCGGCCTACAATGAGCAGTTCTTC	CASSGPGLAAYNEQFF
TRBJ2-7	many	TRBD2	TRBV7-9	TGTGCCTGGGCTAGCGGGTCCTACGAGCAGTACTTC	CAWASGSYEQYF
TRBJ2-3	many	-	TRBV5-1	TGCGCCAGCAGCTTACCTGACACAGCGGGCCCAGATACGCAGTATTTT	CASSLPDTAGPDTQYF
TRBJ2-1	-	-	TRBV29-1	TGCAGCGTCCTTAGAGCAGGAGGGGGTGAGCAGTTCTTC	CSVLRAGGGEQFF
TRBJ2-5	many	-	TRBV3-1	TGTGCCAGCAGCCACCCCGAGGGGATTCGAATAGAGACCCAGTACTTC	CASSHPEGIRIETQYF
TRBJ1-5	many	-	TRBV19	TGTGCCAGTAGTATAATCGGCGGGGGCGGTGATCAGCCCCAGCATTTT	CASSIIGGGGDQPQHF
TRBJ1-4	few	TRBD1	TRBV29-1	TGCAGCGTGCGCGGACAGGGTTTCTCTAATGAAGAACTGTTTTTT	CSVRGQGFSNEELFF
TRBJ1-5	-	-	TRBV19	TGTGCCAGTACCGAATTAGGACAGACCAATCAGCCCCAGCATTTT	CASTELGQTNQPQHF
TRBJ2-1	many	TRBD2	TRBV5-5	TGTGCCAGCAGCTTAGCGGGAGCATGGGGTGAGCAGTTCTTC	CASSLAGAWGEQFF
TRBJ2-1	-	-	TRBV6-9	TGTGCCAGCATTCAGGGCCAGCTATTTGGTGAGCAGTTCTTC	CASIQGQLFGEQFF
TRBJ2-5	many	-	TRBV12-3/TRBV12-4	TGTGCCAGCAGTTTCGCCCGGACAACCCAAGAGACCCAGTACTTC	CASSFARTTQETQYF
TRBJ2-2	-	-	TRBV2	TGTGCCAGCAGGCCTCAGGGCGTAGCTGGGGAGCTGTTTTTT	CASRPQGVAGELFF
TRBJ1-6	few	-	TRBV27	TGTGCCAGCAGTTTTCTCAGGAGTAATTCACCCCTCCACTTT	CASSFLRSNSPLHF
TRBJ1-2	many	TRBD1	TRBV6-2/TRBV6-3	TGTGCCAGCACCCGGGGACAGGGGGCTGGCTACACCTTC	CASTRGQGAGYTF
TRBJ1-5	few	TRBD1	TRBV28	TGTGCCAGCAGGAAGGGACAGAGAAATCAGCCCCAGCATTTT	CASRKGQRNQPQHF
TRBJ2-1	many	TRBD1	TRBV3-1	TGTGCCAGCAGCCAAGGCTCATCCGGGACAGGGAAAAAGGGTGAGCAGTTCTTC	CASSQGSSGTGKKGEQFF
TRBJ2-3	many	TRBD2	TRBV2	TGTGCCAGCAGCCGAACGGGACTAGCGCCCGATACGCAGTATTTT	CASSRTGLAPDTQYF
TRBJ2-3	many	TRBD2	TRBV2	TGTGCCAGCAAGGCGGGAGGGCCCTCAGATACGCAGTATTTT	CASKAGGPSDTQYF
TRBJ2-1	many	TRBD2	TRBV7-2	TGTGCCAGCAGCTTAGACGGGACTAGCGGGTGGTACAATGAGCAGTTCTTC	CASSLDGTSGWYNEQFF
TRBJ2-7	-	-	TRBV4-1	TGCGCCAGCAGCCAAGAATTCCGGGGCTCCTACGAGCAGTACTTC	CASSQEFRGSYEQYF
TRBJ2-3	many	TRBD1	TRBV20-1	TGCAGTGCTAGAGTTACAGGGGGCGATACGCAGTATTTT	CSARVTGGDTQYF
TRBJ2-2	few	-	TRBV6-2/TRBV6-3	TGTGCCAGCAGCGGAGCCGGACAAAACACCGGGGAGCTGTTTTTT	CASSGAGQNTGELFF
TRBJ1-1	many	-	TRBV5-1	TGCGCCAGCAGCTGGGCAGGGGACACTGAAGCTTTCTTT	CASSWAGDTEAFF
TRBJ1-5	-	-	TRBV12-3/TRBV12-4	TGTGCCAGCAGCCCCGGGGGGGGGCTCGGCAATCAGCCCCAGCATTTT	CASSPGGGLGNQPQHF
TRBJ2-5	few	-	TRBV3-1	TGTGCCAGCAGCCAAAGAGGAGTATGGGAGACCCAGTACTTC	CASSQRGVWETQYF
TRBJ2-7	many	-	TRBV20-1	TGCAGTGCTAGAGGGTGGGACTCCTACGAGCAGTACTTC	CSARGWDSYEQYF
TRBJ2-3	few	-	TRBV12-3/TRBV12-4	TGTGCCAGCAGTTTTCTCATCCCCGGCCCAGATACGCAGTATTTT	CASSFLIPGPDTQYF
TRBJ2-7	many	-	TRBV3-1	TGTGCCAGCAGCCAAGTCATGGCCGAGCAGTACTTC	CASSQVMAEQYF
TRBJ2-6	-	TRBD2	TRBV20-1	TGCAGTGCTCGCGGCCAGACAGGGAGAACTAGCGGGAGTTTCTCTGGGGCCAACGTCCTGACTTTC	CSARGQTGRTSGSFSGANVLTF
TRBJ2-6	many	-	TRBV11-2	TGTGCCAGCACCCTACGAATGGGCTTTGGGGCCAACGTCCTGACTTTC	CASTLRMGFGANVLTF
TRBJ1-4	-	-	TRBV12-3/TRBV12-4	TGTGCCAGCAGTTGGGGCCAGGGTCAAGAAAAACTGTTTTTT	CASSWGQGQEKLFF
TRBJ2-3	many	TRBD2	TRBV20-1	TGCAGTGCTCCGGGGGGTACAGATACGCAGTATTTT	CSAPGGTDTQYF